The T cell receptor (beta chain) under discussion was sequenced for a study of blood T cell repertoires in COVID-19. Assay used: immunoSEQ multiplex PCR; TCRdb lists only in-frame clones, some missing. The table lists a few hundred thousand clones, 86% of them singletons. This clone was found a few times. All exposed participants met a person with COVID-19 within 2 weeks before entering the study. V shed 0 bases, J shed 4 bases, and the junction held 3 bases outside the gene matches. The CDR3 is 15 amino acids. Germline-derived CDR1 and CDR2 are SGHRS and YFSETQ. The material sequenced was PBMCs or T cells enriched from blood (not recorded which). The chain recombines TRBV5-1 with TRBJ1-1, with TRBD1 matching 10 bases. This TCR was sampled from a woman in her 30s who had been exposed to COVID-19. The chain's CDR3 is CASSLEDRGGTEAFF. The CDR3 DNA is TGCGCCAGCAGCTTGGAGGACAGGGGGGGCACTGAAGCTTTCTTT.